The TCR beta chain described here comes from a study of cytomegalovirus exposure and HLA in healthy donors. Study conclusions and caveats: Fewer N-insertions (relative to the approximately 700-donor mean) were reportedly seen in an Asian-associated ancestry cluster in a later analysis. Clonal expansion was found to be greater in HLA-associated TCR beta chains than in equally common others in a later analysis. Among the CMV-associated chains, a few were confirmed in vitro as specific for CMV antigens. Researchers left out some V segments, among them TRBV6-2 and TRBV6-3, as indistinguishable.

This CDR3 region has 14 residues. V lost 7 bases, J lost 0 bases, and 1 base stayed unmatched. The germline gives CDR1 WSHSY, CDR2 SAAADI. Primers included in the PCR were 60 Vbeta and 13 Jbeta primers. The table came from immunoSEQ multiplex PCR; TCRdb's copy has only in-frame clones and leaves some out. The data hold some 56,000 clones, with about 80% observed a single time. This clone showed up just a few times. Its specificity is unknown. The sequencing input was PBMCs. The chain couples TRBV10-2 to TRBJ2-2, with 8 bases identical to TRBD1. This TCR was sampled from a man aged 50-60 years in good health and CMV-seronegative. CDR3 sequence reads: CASTGQANTGELFF. CDR3 DNA sequence: TGCGCCAGCACGGGACAGGCGAACACCGGGGAGCTGTTTTTT.